The 28 T cell receptor beta chains in this list originate from one sample, sequenced in a study of T cell responses to AZD1222 COVID-19 vaccine. The method was immunoSEQ multiplex PCR; TCRdb's version includes in-frame clones alone and lacks a portion of them. This repertoire shows about 120,000 clones, just over 85% found once; its top ten account for approximately 10%. This specimen was peripheral blood, taken on day 0 of AZD1222 vaccination. The receptors were gathered from an adult in good health.

V gene TRBV20-1 combines with J gene TRBJ2-1; D may match TRBD1 or TRBD2 (5 bases each). The V end was cut by 3 bases, the J end by 12 bases, with 12 bases between. Germline CDR1 and CDR2: DFQATT and SNEGSKA (reference sequence). This CDR3 contains 11 residues. CDR3 sequence (DNA): TGCAGTGCTAGGGGGGTGCGTTCGCAGTTCTTC. Amino acids: CSARGVRSQFF.

V gene TRBV7-2 combines with J gene TRBJ1-1; D possibly corresponds to TRBD1 (6 bases). V was clipped by 2 bases and J by 4 bases, with 17 bases between them. Germline V CDR1 and CDR2: SGHTA, FQGNSA. The CDR3 covers 16 residues. The CDR3 loop reads CASSLISRKGGTEAFF. Here the CDR3 DNA reads TGTGCCAGCAGCTTAATTTCCAGGAAGGGGGGCACTGAAGCTTTCTTT. The full variable domain, rest sourced from reference TRBV7-2 and TRBJ1-1, is GAGVSQSPSNKVTEKGKDVELRCDPISGHTALYWYRQSLGQGLEFLIYFQGNSAPDKSGLPSDRFSAERTGGSVSTLTIQRTQQEDSAVYLCASSLISRKGGTEAFFGQGTRLTVV.

The CDR3 spells CASRESRRYSGNTIYF. The CDR3 nucleotides read TGTGCCAGCAGGGAGTCACGAAGGTACTCTGGAAACACCATATATTTT. The V gene is TRBV5-6, the J gene TRBJ1-3; D is unresolved. Per the germline V gene, CDR1 is SGHDT and CDR2 is YYEEEE. Trimming shortened V by 5 bases and J by 0 bases, and 15 bases separated the two germline ends. CDR3 length equals 16 residues.

V and J are TRBV3-1 (or the pseudogene TRBV3-2) and TRBJ1-1; 7 nucleotides match TRBD1. V lost 0 bases, J lost 5 bases, and 6 bases stayed unmatched. The CDR3 totals 15 residues. Germline V gene lookup returns CDR1 LGHDT and CDR2 YNNKEL (reference sequence). DNA for the CDR3: TGTGCCAGCAGCCAAGATATCCGACAGGGAACTGAAGCTTTCTTT. Residues: CASSQDIRQGTEAFF.

This chain connects TRBV11-2 to TRBJ2-3; 8 bases match TRBD2. Germline values: CDR1 SGHAT, CDR2 FQNNGV. V shed 5 bases and J 4 bases; nucleotides not matched to a gene: 8. The length of the CDR3 is 15 residues. The CDR3 region is CASSAPGLESDTQYF. CDR3 in DNA: TGTGCCAGCAGCGCACCGGGACTAGAGTCAGATACGCAGTATTTT.

The chain links TRBV20-1 to TRBJ1-2, with a tentative D call TRBD1 (5 bases). CDR1 and CDR2 from the germline V gene are DFQATT and SNEGSKA (reference sequence). The V end lost 3 bases, the J end lost 3 bases, and 14 bases lay between the germline ends. This CDR3 region has 14 residues. The CDR3 DNA sequence: TGCAGTGCTAGTCCCCAGGGTCGATACTATGGCTACACCTTC. The encoded protein is CSASPQGRYYGYTF.

The rearrangement uses TRBV18 and TRBJ1-2; D remains ambiguous. The V gene's germline CDR1 is KGHSH and CDR2 LQKENI. The CDR3 has 14 residues. V lost 2 bases, J lost 7 bases, and 14 bases lay in between. CDR3 coding DNA: TGTGCCAGCTCACCAATGGCCGGGGAGGGTGGCTACACCTTC. Its translation: CASSPMAGEGGYTF.

This clone was seen just once. The chain is built from TRBV5-7 and TRBJ1-1; D remains unclear. TRBV5-7 is an ORF for which the function is uncertain. V shed 10 bases and J shed 1 base, with 14 bases lying between them. The length of the CDR3 is 13 residues. For the CDR3, the DNA is TGTGCCGGTGAGAAAACGGAGAACACTGAAGCTTTCTTT. As protein: CAGEKTENTEAFF.

This chain uses TRBV5-1 with TRBJ1-5; possibly TRBD1 for D (5 bases). Germline assignment: CDR1 SGHRS and CDR2 YFSETQ. The CDR3 is made up of 17 amino acids. Deletions cut 2 bases from V and 2 bases from J, with 17 bases between. DNA of the CDR3: TGCGCCAGCAGCTTTTCCCCGCAGGGCGAAGGCAATCAGCCCCAGCATTTT. It encodes CASSFSPQGEGNQPQHF.

The rearrangement joins TRBV19 to TRBJ2-7; D is perhaps TRBD2 (5 bases). This CDR3 spans 15 amino acids. Trimming removed 3 bases from V and 5 bases from J, with 17 bases in between. Germline V gene lookup returns CDR1 LNHDA and CDR2 SQIVND (reference sequence). The DNA for the CDR3 is TGTGCCAGTAGTATGAGGAAGGAGGTTTGGAACGAGCAGTACTTC. Its translation: CASSMRKEVWNEQYF.

This chain joins TRBV7-2 and TRBJ2-7, with D perhaps being TRBD1 or TRBD2 (5 bases each). V lost 5 bases, J lost 3 bases, and 14 bases lay in between. The length of the CDR3 is 14 residues. The V gene's germline CDR1 is SGHTA and CDR2 FQGNSA. This CDR3 is CASSAPGQVYEQYF. The DNA for the CDR3 is TGTGCCAGCAGCGCCCCGGGGCAGGTCTACGAGCAGTACTTC.

V is TRBV5-4 and J is TRBJ2-7; 7 bases agree with TRBD2. After removal of 3 bases from V and 5 bases from J, the junction contained 14 bases not matched to a gene. CDR1 and CDR2 (germline): SGHNT, YYREEE (reference sequence). The length of the CDR3 is 16 residues. In nucleotides, the CDR3 is TGTGCCAGCAGCTCGCGGACGTTGGGGGGGTTCGACGAGCAGTACTTC. Its protein product is CASSSRTLGGFDEQYF. Filled out from reference TRBV5-4 and TRBJ2-7, the complete variable domain reads ETGVTQSPTHLIKTRGQQVTLRCSSQSGHNTVSWYQQALGQGPQFIFQYYREEENGRGNFPPRFSGLQFPNYSSELNVNALELDDSALYLCASSSRTLGGFDEQYFGPGTRLTVT.

This clone appeared once. The chain employs TRBV7-2 and TRBJ2-1, with D perhaps being TRBD1 or TRBD2 (5 bases each). This CDR3 is 15 amino acids long. The V gene lost 1 base and the J gene lost 0 bases, with 7 bases spanning the gap. The V gene's germline CDR1 is SGHTA and CDR2 FQGNSA. The CDR3 reads CASSLEGTSYNEQFF. CDR3 bases: TGTGCCAGCAGCTTAGAGGGGACCTCCTACAATGAGCAGTTCTTC.

The chain combines TRBV18 with TRBJ1-4, with D possibly TRBD1 on 5 matching bases. V was pared by 2 bases and J by 3 bases, with 10 bases between. The CDR3 runs 15 residues. Germline V gene sequence: CDR1 KGHSH, CDR2 LQKENI. CDR3 loop: CASSPDRVSNEKLFF. CDR3 nucleotide sequence: TGTGCCAGCTCACCAGACAGAGTTTCTAATGAAAAACTGTTTTTT.

The chain uses TRBV6-5 and TRBJ1-1, with D possibly matching TRBD1 (5 bases). The CDR3 sequence is 14 residues long. V was clipped by 7 bases and J by 1 base, with 13 bases between them. The germline V gene has CDR1 MNHEY and CDR2 SVGAGI. CDR3 DNA sequence: TGTGCCAGCACCCCCGGGGGTGGGAACACTGAAGCTTTCTTT. As protein: CASTPGGGNTEAFF.

The J gene is TRBJ2-7, the V gene TRBV6-5, with no clear D. Looked up from germline, CDR1 is MNHEY and CDR2 is SVGAGI. The CDR3 has 14 residues. The V end was cut by 0 bases, the J end by 3 bases, with 9 bases between. The CDR3 region has the DNA TGTGCCAGCAGTTACTCACATGGATTCTACGAGCAGTACTTC. Protein: CASSYSHGFYEQYF.

This clone was recorded once. The DNA for the CDR3 is TGTGCCAGCAGCCAAGTTTGGGAAGGAGGGAATGAAAAACTGTTTTTT. Translating it yields CASSQVWEGGNEKLFF. The rearrangement links TRBV3-1 (or the pseudogene TRBV3-2) to TRBJ1-4; D gene unclear. The CDR3 is 16 residues long. Germline CDR1 LGHDT, CDR2 YNNKEL (reference sequence). Deletions cut 1 base from V and 5 bases from J, with 14 bases between.

The chain joins TRBV6-2 or TRBV6-3 to TRBJ2-7; D is perhaps TRBD1 or TRBD2 (7 bases each). Germline V gene lookup returns CDR1 MNHEY and CDR2 SVGEGT. This CDR3 spans 11 amino acids. Trimming shortened V by 2 bases and J by 13 bases, and 12 bases separated the two germline ends. CDR3 sequence: CASSYQGGLYF. CDR3 in DNA: TGTGCCAGCAGTTACCAGGGGGGGCTCTACTTC.

In this sample, this clone turned up a few times. The rearrangement joins TRBV4-3 to TRBJ2-7; D ambiguous. V lost 1 base and J 6 bases, leaving 10 bases between the germline ends. Germline CDR1 reads LGHNA; CDR2 reads YSLEER. The CDR3 sequence is 13 residues long. The CDR3 DNA reads as TGCGCCAGCAGCCAAGGGGCTCACCGCGAGCAGTACTTC. This codes for CASSQGAHREQYF.

This chain links TRBV7-6 with TRBJ1-5; D gene unclear. V was cut by 0 bases and J by 1 base, with 7 bases left in between. The CDR3 has 15 amino acids. Germline V gene lookup returns CDR1 SGHVS and CDR2 FNYEAQ. The DNA for the CDR3 is TGTGCCAGCAGCTTAGCGGGCGGGAGCAATCAGCCCCAGCATTTT. Its protein product is CASSLAGGSNQPQHF.

J is TRBJ1-3 and V is TRBV7-9; D not certain. The CDR3 has 16 residues. Germline V gives CDR1 SEHNR, CDR2 FQNEAQ (reference sequence). V was clipped by 4 bases and J by 3 bases, with 16 bases between them. CDR3 protein: CASSSPTRTFGNTIYF. The CDR3 nucleotides read TGTGCCAGCAGCTCCCCAACCCGGACCTTTGGAAACACCATATATTTT.

This rearrangement joins TRBV10-1 to TRBJ2-7, with D possibly called TRBD1 or TRBD2 (6 bases each). V lost 2 bases, J lost 0 bases, and 14 bases lay in between. The CDR3 has 16 residues. In germline, CDR1 is WNHNN, CDR2 SYGVQD (reference sequence). DNA of the CDR3: TGCGCCAGCAGTGAGGGAAGAGGAGGGGGCTCCTACGAGCAGTACTTC. Translated: CASSEGRGGGSYEQYF.

Here the CDR3 reads CASSGRQGSSPLHF. CDR3 coding DNA: TGTGCCAGCAGTGGTAGACAGGGTAGTTCACCCCTCCACTTT. V and J are TRBV2 and TRBJ1-6; TRBD1 aligns across 7 bases. This CDR3 comprises 14 residues. The V gene's germline CDR1 is SNHLY and CDR2 FYNNEI. V shed 4 bases, J shed 9 bases, and the junction held 6 bases outside the gene matches.

The chain employs TRBV5-5 and TRBJ1-5, with D perhaps matching TRBD1 (5 bases). Germline CDR1 is SGHKS and CDR2 is YYEKEE (reference sequence). The V gene lost 6 bases and the J gene lost 4 bases, with 14 bases spanning the gap. This CDR3 contains 14 residues. The CDR3 nucleotides read TGTGCCAGCACCCAGACCGCAGGGAATCAGCCCCAGCATTTT. It yields the protein CASTQTAGNQPQHF.

V is TRBV7-2 and J is TRBJ2-3; 9 bases align to TRBD2. J lost 2 bases, V lost 1 base, and 7 bases had no gene match. Germline loops: CDR1 SGHTA, CDR2 FQGNSA. The CDR3 is 17 residues long. In DNA form, the CDR3 reads TGTGCCAGCAGCTTAGGAGGTCTAGCGGGGCACACAGATACGCAGTATTTT. Protein: CASSLGGLAGHTDTQYF.

The rearrangement uses TRBV9 and TRBJ1-1, with unresolved D. The germline CDR1 and CDR2 sequences are SGDLS and YYNGEE. The CDR3 loop spans 16 amino acids. Trimming stripped 2 bases from V and 1 base from J, with 15 bases between. In DNA form, the CDR3 reads TGTGCCAGCAGCGTTCCCCCGTCGGTCGGGAACACTGAAGCTTTCTTT. It codes for CASSVPPSVGNTEAFF.

V usage is TRBV6-5 and J usage is TRBJ1-3; 11 bases agree with TRBD1. V trimming: 5 bases; J trimming: 8 bases; junction bases outside the gene matches: 8. The CDR3 is 15 amino acids. The germline CDR1 and CDR2 sequences are MNHEY and SVGAGI. The CDR3 coding sequence is TGTGCCAGCAGTAATCTCGGACAGGGGGCAGACACCATATATTTT. Translation gives CASSNLGQGADTIYF.

The chain recombines TRBV5-6 with TRBJ2-7; the D is unclear. The CDR3 is 13 residues long. Germline CDR1 reads SGHDT; CDR2 reads YYEEEE. Trimming removed 2 bases at V and 6 bases at J, with 12 bases between. CDR3 nucleotide sequence: TGTGCCAGCAGCTTCTTGGGCAGGATCGAGCAGTACTTC. Its protein is CASSFLGRIEQYF.